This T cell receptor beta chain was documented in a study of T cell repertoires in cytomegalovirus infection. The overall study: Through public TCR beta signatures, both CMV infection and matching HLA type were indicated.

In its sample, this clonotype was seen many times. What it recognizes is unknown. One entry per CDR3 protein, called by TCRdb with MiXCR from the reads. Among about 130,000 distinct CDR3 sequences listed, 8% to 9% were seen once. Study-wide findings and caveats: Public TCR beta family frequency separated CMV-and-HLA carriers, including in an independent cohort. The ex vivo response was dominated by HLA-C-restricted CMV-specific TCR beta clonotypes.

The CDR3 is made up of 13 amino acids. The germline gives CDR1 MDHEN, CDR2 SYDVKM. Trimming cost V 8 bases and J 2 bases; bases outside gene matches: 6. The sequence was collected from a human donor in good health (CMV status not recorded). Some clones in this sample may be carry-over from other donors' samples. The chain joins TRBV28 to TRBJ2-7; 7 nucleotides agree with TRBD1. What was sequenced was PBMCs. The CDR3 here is CASSGTVAYEQYF. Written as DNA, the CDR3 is TGTGCCAGCTCCGGGACAGTGGCCTACGAGCAGTACTTC.